Below are 18 T cell receptor beta chains sequenced from a single sample in a study of cytomegalovirus exposure and HLA in healthy donors. Profiled with immunoSEQ multiplex PCR; TCRdb holds only in-frame clones, not every one. Here the sample spans some 80,000 clones, roughly 95% being singletons. Sequencing input: PBMCs. The receptors stem from a woman younger than 30 in good health and CMV-seronegative.

The chain carries TRBV25-1 and TRBJ2-5; possibly TRBD2 for D (7 bases). Germline V gene data show CDR1 as MGHDK and CDR2 as SYGVNS. V dropped 4 bases and J dropped 5 bases, with 14 bases sitting between them. The CDR3 consists of 14 residues. The CDR3 DNA reads TGTGCCAGCAGTGCCCAAAGGGGGGGTGAGACCCAGTACTTC. Residues: CASSAQRGGETQYF. Full variable domain (outside the CDR3, taken from reference TRBV25-1 and TRBJ2-5): EADIYQTPRYLVIGTGKKITLECSQTMGHDKMYWYQQDPGMELHLIHYSYGVNSTEKGDLSSESTVSRIRTEHFPLTLESARPSHTSQYLCASSAQRGGETQYFGPGTRLLVL.

CDR3 sequence (DNA): TGTGCCAGCAGCGTAGCGGCGGGAGGGAGCTCCTACGAGCAGTACTTC. This encodes CASSVAAGGSSYEQYF. The V and J genes are TRBV9 and TRBJ2-7, with 9 bases lining up with TRBD2. Germline V gene sequence: CDR1 SGDLS, CDR2 YYNGEE. The CDR3 consists of 16 residues. J lost 0 bases, V lost 0 bases, and 4 bases had no gene match.

This clone was counted a single time. The chain couples TRBV4-1 to TRBJ2-1; no definite D call. The V end lost 1 base, the J end lost 8 bases, and 6 bases lay between the germline ends. The germline V gene encodes CDR1 MGHRA and CDR2 YSYEKL. This CDR3 spans 12 amino acids. The CDR3 reads CASSQGLDEQFF. In DNA, the CDR3 is TGCGCCAGCAGCCAAGGGCTCGATGAGCAGTTCTTC.

V usage is TRBV2 and J usage is TRBJ2-2, with 10 bases identical to TRBD1. The CDR3 is 15 amino acids. In germline, CDR1 is SNHLY, CDR2 FYNNEI. V trimming: 6 bases; J trimming: 6 bases; junction bases outside the gene matches: 7. The CDR3 DNA reads as TGTGCCAGCAGGCGGGACAGGGGATTCGCCGGGGAGCTGTTTTTT. Translation gives CASRRDRGFAGELFF.

The chain couples TRBV27 to TRBJ2-5; 8 nucleotides line up with TRBD1. Germline-derived CDR1 and CDR2 are MNHEY and SMNVEV (reference sequence). Losses at the gene ends were 5 bases for V and 9 bases for J; bases not matched to a gene: 11. The CDR3 extends over 14 amino acids. The CDR3 DNA reads as TGTGCCAGCAGTCTGGGACAGGCCGAGGGACCCCAGTACTTC. Residues: CASSLGQAEGPQYF.

The chain uses TRBV11-2 and TRBJ1-4; D unresolved. The length of the CDR3 is 11 residues. Trimming left V 8 bases short and J 5 bases short, with 6 bases between. Per germline, CDR1 SGHAT and CDR2 FQNNGV. The CDR3 loop reads CASLKNEKLFF. The CDR3 DNA follows: TGTGCCAGCCTTAAAAATGAAAAACTGTTTTTT.

This rearrangement joins TRBV2 to TRBJ2-5; the D is unclear. The CDR3 has 13 amino acids. Germline-derived CDR1 and CDR2 are SNHLY and FYNNEI. Trimming stripped 7 bases from V and 2 bases from J, with 11 bases between. CDR3 sequence (DNA): TGTGCCAGCACGGTCCTTATTCAAGAGACCCAGTACTTC. Protein product: CASTVLIQETQYF.

The rearrangement uses TRBV6-5 and TRBJ2-7; the D gene is possibly TRBD1 (6 bases). CDR1 is MNHEY and CDR2 is SVGAGI in the germline V gene. The CDR3 spans 13 residues. Trimming shortened V by 4 bases and J by 1 base, and 8 bases separated the two germline ends. The CDR3 loop reads CASSLDRSYEQYF. CDR3 coding DNA: TGTGCCAGCAGTTTAGACAGGTCCTACGAGCAGTACTTC.

This clone was found once. The chain is built from TRBV7-8 and TRBJ2-7; a possible D gene is TRBD1 (6 bases). Trimming shortened V by 5 bases and J by 2 bases, and 16 bases separated the two germline ends. This CDR3 has 15 residues. Germline V gene sequence: CDR1 SGHVS, CDR2 FQNEAQ. CDR3 sequence reads: CASSTRQAPAYEQYF. Here the CDR3 DNA reads TGTGCCAGCAGCACTCGACAGGCTCCCGCCTACGAGCAGTACTTC.

V usage is TRBV11-2 and J usage is TRBJ2-7; TRBD1 aligns across 7 bases. Germline lookup yields CDR1 SGHAT and CDR2 FQNNGV. The length of the CDR3 is 14 residues. Losses at the gene ends were 5 bases for V and 0 bases for J; bases not matched to a gene: 4. In DNA form, the CDR3 reads TGTGCCAGCAGCCCCCGGGACAGCTCCTACGAGCAGTACTTC. This codes for CASSPRDSSYEQYF. Using reference TRBV11-2 and TRBJ2-7 for the parts outside the CDR3, the full variable domain is EAGVAQSPRYKIIEKRQSVAFWCNPISGHATLYWYQQILGQGPKLLIQFQNNGVVDDSQLPKDRFSAERLKGVDSTLKIQPAKLEDSAVYLCASSPRDSSYEQYFGPGTRLTVT.

The table lists this clone with a few counts. The chain employs TRBV7-9 and TRBJ2-2; 12 positions match TRBD2. Germline-derived CDR1 and CDR2 are SEHNR and FQNEAQ (reference sequence). J gave up 5 bases and V 4 bases, and 11 bases lay outside the gene matches. The CDR3 is 18 residues long. The CDR3: CASSSTGLAGTRTGELFF. The CDR3 DNA reads TGTGCCAGCAGCTCTACAGGACTAGCGGGAACGAGGACCGGGGAGCTGTTTTTT.

V and J are TRBV25-1 and TRBJ2-3; tentative D call: TRBD2 (6 bases). The CDR3 runs to 13 residues. Germline CDR1 MGHDK, CDR2 SYGVNS. V was shortened by 6 bases and J by 5 bases, with 12 bases between the two germline ends. The CDR3 sequence: CASRRGLGDTQYF. CDR3 sequence (DNA): TGTGCCAGCAGGCGGGGTCTTGGAGATACGCAGTATTTT.

The chain carries TRBV10-3 and TRBJ2-5, with D possibly TRBD2 on 6 matching bases. The germline CDR1 and CDR2 sequences are ENHRY and SYGVKD. Trimming stripped 5 bases from V and 2 bases from J, with 9 bases between. There are 13 residues in the CDR3. The CDR3 here is CAISPGGQETQYF. In DNA, the CDR3 is TGTGCCATCAGTCCCGGGGGTCAAGAGACCCAGTACTTC.

This chain uses TRBV27 with TRBJ2-1; 8 positions agree with TRBD2. CDR1 is MNHEY, CDR2 SMNVEV, per germline (reference sequence). This CDR3 has 14 amino acids. V was pared by 7 bases and J by 9 bases, with 11 bases of the junction left unmatched. In nucleotides, the CDR3 is TGTGCCAGCAACCCTGCGGGAGGTCATGGTGAGCAGTTCTTC. Residues: CASNPAGGHGEQFF.

This clone occurred once. This sequence joins TRBV19 and TRBJ1-5; no definite D call. The CDR3 has 12 amino acids. From germline, CDR1 is LNHDA and CDR2 SQIVND (reference sequence). The V gene lost 1 base and the J gene lost 7 bases, with 5 bases spanning the gap. The CDR3 loop is CASSIGGQPQHF. DNA of the CDR3: TGTGCCAGTAGTATAGGCGGGCAGCCCCAGCATTTT.

J is TRBJ2-3 and V is TRBV19; D perhaps matches TRBD2 (6 bases). V lost 5 bases and J lost 4, with 13 bases in between. Per germline, CDR1 LNHDA and CDR2 SQIVND (reference sequence). This CDR3 spans 14 amino acids. This CDR3 reads CASSSSGGSDTQYF. CDR3 DNA sequence: TGTGCCAGTAGTTCCTCCGGGGGTTCAGATACGCAGTATTTT.

The CDR3 nucleotides are TGTGCCAGCAGCTTACGATCCGGGACTGCAAACACCGGGGAGCTGTTTTTT. It translates to CASSLRSGTANTGELFF. The chain couples TRBV7-2 to TRBJ2-2, with D perhaps matching TRBD2 (6 bases). The CDR3 runs to 17 residues. Germline V gives CDR1 SGHTA, CDR2 FQGNSA. The V end lost 2 bases, the J end lost 2 bases, and 15 bases lay between the germline ends.

The rearrangement links TRBV27 to TRBJ1-2, with D tentatively TRBD1 (5 bases). The V and J ends lost 0 bases and 3 bases respectively, with 14 bases between them. The CDR3 extends over 16 amino acids. The germline V gene has CDR1 MNHEY and CDR2 SMNVEV (reference sequence). The CDR3 is CASSLSPSGWDYGYTF. Written as DNA, the CDR3 is TGTGCCAGCAGTTTATCCCCCTCAGGGTGGGACTATGGCTACACCTTC.